This TCR beta chain derives from a study of OX40 agonist ivuxolimab in advanced cancers. Study in general: Patients received ivuxolimab, an intravenous treatment, every 2 weeks at 0.01 to 10 mg/kg.

The data were produced by immunoSEQ multiplex PCR, yet TCRdb's version contains in-frame clones alone and is incomplete. Among roughly 11,000 clones, 75% to 90% were seen once, and the ten largest hold roughly 15%. Germline V gene lookup returns CDR1 MRHNA and CDR2 SNTAGT. Trimming left V 4 bases short and J 5 bases short, with 9 bases between. This CDR3 spans 13 amino acids. The chain has TRBV6-4 and TRBJ2-1, with D possibly being TRBD1 or TRBD2 (5 bases each). This sequence originates from an adult with an advanced solid tumor such as melanoma, head and neck, liver or kidney cancer. The sample here was CD4+ or CD8+ T cells sorted from blood, taken in a trial of the OX40 agonist ivuxolimab. This CDR3 reads CASSAGTHNEQFF. CDR3 DNA sequence: TGTGCCAGCAGTGCTGGGACCCACAATGAGCAGTTCTTC.